The 3 T cell receptor beta chains below were found in one sample sequenced in a study of CD8 T cells in Susac syndrome. After extraction with the RNeasy kit, about 0.5 to 1 ug of the RNA was reverse transcribed using random hexamers. One entry per CDR3 protein results from TCRdb running MiXCR on the immunoSEQ multiplex PCR reads. The sample has about 130,000 distinct CDR3 sequences; around 95% are singletons. Sample: CD8+ T cells from PBMCs. Receptors originate from a human donor with Susac syndrome.

The chain joins TRBV5-6 to TRBJ2-4, with TRBD2 identical over 7 bases. The CDR3 spans 15 residues. J lost 11 bases, V lost 4 bases, and 15 bases had no gene match. Germline lookup yields CDR1 SGHDT and CDR2 YYEEEE. Here the CDR3 DNA reads TGTGCCAGCAGCCGCCAGACGGGAGGAACGGGGCTTCAGTACTTC. Its translation: CASSRQTGGTGLQYF.

This clonotype was recorded only once. V usage is TRBV4-1 and J usage is TRBJ2-3, with D perhaps TRBD2 (5 bases). CDR3 length equals 17 residues. Trimming pared 0 bases from V and 1 base from J, leaving 14 bases between. Germline CDR1 reads MGHRA; CDR2 reads YSYEKL. CDR3 in DNA: TGCGCCAGCAGCCAAGAGGAACGAGGGCCTGGCACAGATACGCAGTATTTT. Protein sequence: CASSQEERGPGTDTQYF.

V usage is TRBV3-1 and J usage is TRBJ2-1, with D possibly being TRBD1 or TRBD2 (5 bases each). Germline V gene sequence: CDR1 LGHDT, CDR2 YNNKEL (reference sequence). The CDR3 extends over 16 amino acids. V lost 0 bases and J 3 bases, leaving 12 bases between the germline ends. CDR3 loop: CASSQEGDSYYNEQFF. The DNA of the CDR3 is TGTGCCAGCAGCCAAGAGGGGGATAGTTACTACAATGAGCAGTTCTTC.